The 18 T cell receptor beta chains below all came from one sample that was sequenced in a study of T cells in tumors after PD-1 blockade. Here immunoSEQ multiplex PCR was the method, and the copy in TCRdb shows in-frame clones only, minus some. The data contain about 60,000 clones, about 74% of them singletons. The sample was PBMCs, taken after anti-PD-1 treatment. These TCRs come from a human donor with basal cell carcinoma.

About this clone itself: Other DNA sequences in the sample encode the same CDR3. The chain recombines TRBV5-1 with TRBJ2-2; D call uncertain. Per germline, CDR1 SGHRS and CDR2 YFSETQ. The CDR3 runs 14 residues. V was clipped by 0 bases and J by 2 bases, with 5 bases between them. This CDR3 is CASSLGLNTGELFF. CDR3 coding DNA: TGCGCCAGCAGCTTGGGACTTAACACCGGGGAGCTGTTTTTT.

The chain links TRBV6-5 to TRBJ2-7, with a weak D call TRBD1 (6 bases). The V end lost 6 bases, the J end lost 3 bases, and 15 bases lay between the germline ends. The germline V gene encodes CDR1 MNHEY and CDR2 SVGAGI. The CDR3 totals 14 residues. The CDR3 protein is CASRPDRWGYEQYF. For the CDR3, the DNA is TGTGCCAGCAGACCCGACAGGTGGGGCTACGAGCAGTACTTC.

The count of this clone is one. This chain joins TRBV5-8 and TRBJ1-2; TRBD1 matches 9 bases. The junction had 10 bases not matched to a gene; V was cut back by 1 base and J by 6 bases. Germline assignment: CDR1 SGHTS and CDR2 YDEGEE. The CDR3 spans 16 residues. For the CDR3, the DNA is TGTGCCAGCAGCTTGCCCTCCGACAGGGGGAAGGATGGCTACACCTTC. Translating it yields CASSLPSDRGKDGYTF.

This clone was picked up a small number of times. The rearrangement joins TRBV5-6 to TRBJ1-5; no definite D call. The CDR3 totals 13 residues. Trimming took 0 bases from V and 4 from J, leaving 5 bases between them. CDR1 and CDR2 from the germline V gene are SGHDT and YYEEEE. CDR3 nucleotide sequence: TGTGCCAGCAGCTTGGGGGCTAATCAGCCCCAGCATTTT. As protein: CASSLGANQPQHF. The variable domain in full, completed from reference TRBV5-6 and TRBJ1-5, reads DAGVTQSPTHLIKTRGQQVTLRCSPKSGHDTVSWYQQALGQGPQFIFQYYEEEERQRGNFPDRFSGHQFPNYSSELNVNALLLGDSALYLCASSLGANQPQHFGDGTRLSIL.

This CDR3 is CASSSRGWVTEAFF. CDR3 DNA sequence: TGTGCCAGCAGCTCCAGGGGTTGGGTGACTGAAGCTTTCTTT. V usage is TRBV13 and J usage is TRBJ1-1; D might be TRBD1 (6 bases). Trimming shortened V by 4 bases and J by 5 bases, and 14 bases separated the two germline ends. This CDR3 has 14 amino acids. The germline CDR1 and CDR2 sequences are PRHDT and FYEKMQ (reference sequence).

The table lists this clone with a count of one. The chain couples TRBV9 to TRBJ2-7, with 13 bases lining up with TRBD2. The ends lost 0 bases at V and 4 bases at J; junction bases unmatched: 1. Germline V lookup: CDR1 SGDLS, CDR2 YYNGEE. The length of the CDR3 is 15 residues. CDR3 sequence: CASSVETSGGYEQYF. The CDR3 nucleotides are TGTGCCAGCAGCGTAGAGACTAGCGGGGGGTACGAGCAGTACTTC. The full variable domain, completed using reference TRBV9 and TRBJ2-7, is DSGVTQTPKHLITATGQRVTLRCSPRSGDLSVYWYQQSLDQGLQFLIQYYNGEERAKGNILERFSAQQFPDLHSELNLSSLELGDSALYFCASSVETSGGYEQYFGPGTRLTVT.

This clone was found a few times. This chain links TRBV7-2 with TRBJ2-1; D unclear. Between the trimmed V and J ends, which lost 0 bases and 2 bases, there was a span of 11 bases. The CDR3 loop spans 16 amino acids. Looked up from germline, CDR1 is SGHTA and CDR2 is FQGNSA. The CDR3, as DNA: TGTGCCAGCAGCTTAGCCGAACCCGGACCCTACAATGAGCAGTTCTTC. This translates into CASSLAEPGPYNEQFF.

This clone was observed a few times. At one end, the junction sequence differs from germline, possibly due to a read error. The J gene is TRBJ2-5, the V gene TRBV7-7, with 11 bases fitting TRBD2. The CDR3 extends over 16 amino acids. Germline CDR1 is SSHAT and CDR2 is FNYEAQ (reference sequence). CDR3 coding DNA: TGTGCTAGCAGCTTATCGGCTAGCGGGGGGAAAGAGACCCAGTACTTC. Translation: CASSLSASGGKETQYF.

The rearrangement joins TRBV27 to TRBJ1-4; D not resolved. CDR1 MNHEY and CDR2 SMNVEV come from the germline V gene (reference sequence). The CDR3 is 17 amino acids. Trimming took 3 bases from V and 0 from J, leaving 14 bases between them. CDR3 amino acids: CASSLIWSTATNEKLFF. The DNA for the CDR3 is TGTGCCAGCAGTTTGATTTGGAGTACAGCAACTAATGAAAAACTGTTTTTT.

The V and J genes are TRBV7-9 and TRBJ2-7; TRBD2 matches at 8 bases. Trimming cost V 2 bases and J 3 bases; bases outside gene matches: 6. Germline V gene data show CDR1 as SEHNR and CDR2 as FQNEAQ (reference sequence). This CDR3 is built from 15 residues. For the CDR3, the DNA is TGTGCCAGCAGCTTAAGTCTAGCGGGCCTCTACGAGCAGTACTTC. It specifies CASSLSLAGLYEQYF.

In nucleotides, the CDR3 is TGCGCCAGCAGCTGGCAGTACAATGAGCAGTTCTTC. Translation: CASSWQYNEQFF. J is TRBJ2-1 and V is TRBV5-1; D is unresolved. The CDR3 has 12 residues. Trimming cost V 3 bases and J 4 bases, with 5 bases left between them. Germline V gene sequence: CDR1 SGHRS, CDR2 YFSETQ.

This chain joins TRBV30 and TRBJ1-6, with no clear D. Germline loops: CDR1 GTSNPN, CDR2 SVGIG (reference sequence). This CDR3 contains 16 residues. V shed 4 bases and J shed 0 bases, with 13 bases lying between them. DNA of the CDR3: TGTGCCTGGAAGGTTTTATTCCCCTCCTATAATTCACCCCTCCACTTT. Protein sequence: CAWKVLFPSYNSPLHF.

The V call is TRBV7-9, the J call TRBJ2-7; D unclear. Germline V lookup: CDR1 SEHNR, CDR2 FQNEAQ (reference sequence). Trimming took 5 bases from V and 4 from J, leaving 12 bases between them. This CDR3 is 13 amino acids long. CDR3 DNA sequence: TGTGCCAGCAGCGATCCATCAGGTTACGAGCAGTACTTC. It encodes CASSDPSGYEQYF.

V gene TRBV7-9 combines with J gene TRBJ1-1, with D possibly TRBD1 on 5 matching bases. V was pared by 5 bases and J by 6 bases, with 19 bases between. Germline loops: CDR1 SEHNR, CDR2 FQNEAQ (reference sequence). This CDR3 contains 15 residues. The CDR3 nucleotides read TGTGCCAGCAGCCAACCCTCATCGAGGGGCCCTGAAGCTTTCTTT. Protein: CASSQPSSRGPEAFF.

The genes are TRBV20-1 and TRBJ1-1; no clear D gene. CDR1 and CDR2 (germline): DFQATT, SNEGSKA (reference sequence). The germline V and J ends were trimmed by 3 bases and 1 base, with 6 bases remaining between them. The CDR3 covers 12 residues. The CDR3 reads CSASDKNTEAFF. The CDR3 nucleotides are TGCAGTGCTAGTGACAAGAACACTGAAGCTTTCTTT.

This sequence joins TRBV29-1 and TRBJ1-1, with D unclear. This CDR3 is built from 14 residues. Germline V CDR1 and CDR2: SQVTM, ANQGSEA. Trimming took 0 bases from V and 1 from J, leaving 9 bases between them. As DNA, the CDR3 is TGCAGCGTTGAAGATAGGGCCACGAACACTGAAGCTTTCTTT. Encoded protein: CSVEDRATNTEAFF.

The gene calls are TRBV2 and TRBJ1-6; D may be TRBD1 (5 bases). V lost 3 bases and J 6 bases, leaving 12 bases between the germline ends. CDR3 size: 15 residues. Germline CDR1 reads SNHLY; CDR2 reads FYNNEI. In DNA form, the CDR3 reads TGTGCCAGCAGTGATAAGGGGAACCTTAATTCACCCCTCCACTTT. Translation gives CASSDKGNLNSPLHF.

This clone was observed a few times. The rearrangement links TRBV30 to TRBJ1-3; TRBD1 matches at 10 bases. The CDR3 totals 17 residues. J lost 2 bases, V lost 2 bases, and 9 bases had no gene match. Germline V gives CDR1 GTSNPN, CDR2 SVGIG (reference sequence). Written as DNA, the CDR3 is TGTGCCTGGAGTCCTACCCAAGACAGGGGGCCTGGAAACACCATATATTTT. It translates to CAWSPTQDRGPGNTIYF.